Presented here are 23 T cell receptor beta chains from one specimen sequenced in a study of a mutant IDH1 vaccine in newly diagnosed glioma. TCRdb's copy holds only in-frame clones and misses some; the assay was immunoSEQ multiplex PCR. This repertoire shows tens of thousands of clones, 83% found once; its top ten account for approximately 8%. The time point was: baseline, week 1 (first vaccination visit). The treatment was: pre-vaccination baseline after standard-of-care therapy. The specimen was PBMCs, collected from a glioma patient treated with radiotherapy, temozolomide or both. The receptors originated from a woman in her 50s with glioma.

The J gene is TRBJ2-5, the V gene TRBV4-3; possible D gene TRBD1, 6 bases. The CDR3 length is 15 residues. Germline V lookup: CDR1 LGHNA, CDR2 YSLEER. Trimming stripped 0 bases from V and 2 bases from J, with 10 bases between. The CDR3 is CASSQDRGLQETQYF. In DNA, the CDR3 is TGCGCCAGCAGCCAAGACAGGGGATTACAAGAGACCCAGTACTTC.

The V and J genes are TRBV5-1 and TRBJ2-2, with TRBD1 identical over 10 bases. CDR3 length: 19 amino acids. Germline CDR1 and CDR2: SGHRS and YFSETQ. The J segment lost 4 bases and the V segment lost 0 bases, leaving 12 bases of the junction unmatched. The CDR3 bases are TGCGCCAGCAGCTTGGCCTCGTCGACAGGGGGCGGCGGCACCGGGGAGCTGTTTTTT. Translated: CASSLASSTGGGGTGELFF.

This clone was recorded only once. The rearrangement uses TRBV7-2 and TRBJ1-2; perhaps TRBD1 as D (5 bases). Germline V gene lookup returns CDR1 SGHTA and CDR2 FQGNSA. This CDR3 has 14 residues. V lost 4 bases, J lost 4 bases, and 13 bases lay in between. This CDR3 is CASSSSGGAYGYTF. CDR3 nucleotide sequence: TGTGCCAGCAGCTCTAGCGGAGGGGCCTATGGCTACACCTTC.

This clone was recorded only once. V usage is TRBV6-4 and J usage is TRBJ1-2; 8 bases agree with TRBD1. CDR3 length: 15 amino acids. The J segment lost 3 bases and the V segment lost 6 bases, leaving 9 bases of the junction unmatched. The germline V gene encodes CDR1 MRHNA and CDR2 SNTAGT. The CDR3 DNA reads as TGTGCCAGCAGGGAACAGGACAGGGTGGACTATGGCTACACCTTC. Translated, it gives CASREQDRVDYGYTF.

The chain has TRBV4-2 and TRBJ2-7, with 14 positions matching TRBD2. V trimming: 6 bases; J trimming: 0 bases; junction bases outside the gene matches: 7. The germline gives CDR1 LGHNA, CDR2 YNFKEQ. CDR3 length: 17 residues. For the CDR3, the DNA is TGTGCCAGCAGTTCAGGACTAGCGGGGGGTTACTCCTACGAGCAGTACTTC. Protein sequence: CASSSGLAGGYSYEQYF.

The chain combines TRBV4-1 with TRBJ1-6, with D perhaps matching TRBD1 (5 bases). V was pared by 0 bases and J by 4 bases, with 10 bases between. Germline V gene sequence: CDR1 MGHRA, CDR2 YSYEKL. CDR3 length equals 16 residues. CDR3 amino acids: CASSQDWGGYNSPLHF. The CDR3 DNA reads TGCGCCAGCAGCCAAGATTGGGGGGGTTATAATTCACCCCTCCACTTT.

This chain joins TRBV2 and TRBJ1-1; 7 bases are a match to TRBD1. This CDR3 comprises 14 residues. J gave up 4 bases and V 3 bases, and 5 bases lay outside the gene matches. In germline, CDR1 is SNHLY, CDR2 FYNNEI. The CDR3 DNA reads TGTGCCAGCAGTGATGTACCAGGGGGCACTGAAGCTTTCTTT. Translated, it gives CASSDVPGGTEAFF. Complete variable domain (other parts from reference TRBV2 and TRBJ1-1): EPEVTQTPSHQVTQMGQEVILRCVPISNHLYFYWYRQILGQKVEFLVSFYNNEISEKSEIFDDQFSVERPDGSNFTLKIRSTKLEDSAMYFCASSDVPGGTEAFFGQGTRLTVV.

The chain joins TRBV27 to TRBJ1-3; D is possibly TRBD1 (6 bases). Trimming removed 4 bases at V and 0 bases at J, with 7 bases between. Germline V gene lookup returns CDR1 MNHEY and CDR2 SMNVEV (reference sequence). The CDR3 totals 14 residues. This CDR3 is CASSSQGSGNTIYF. The CDR3 DNA is TGTGCCAGCAGTTCACAGGGCTCTGGAAACACCATATATTTT.

The chain recombines TRBV9 with TRBJ1-2, with 7 bases that match TRBD1. CDR1 SGDLS and CDR2 YYNGEE come from the germline V gene. The CDR3 is made up of 17 amino acids. After removal of 5 bases from V and 2 bases from J, the junction contained 15 bases not matched to a gene. CDR3 region: CASSKDPGDRINYGYTF. Here the CDR3 DNA reads TGTGCCAGCAGTAAAGATCCCGGGGACAGAATCAACTATGGCTACACCTTC.

V and J are TRBV10-3 and TRBJ2-3, with 7 positions matching TRBD2. The germline V gene has CDR1 ENHRY and CDR2 SYGVKD. V gave up 5 bases and J gave up 3 bases; unmatched junction bases: 17. The length of the CDR3 is 18 residues. The DNA for the CDR3 is TGTGCCATCAGTCAAGGGGCGGGGAGGGGCTGGGGTACAGATACGCAGTATTTT. Encoded protein: CAISQGAGRGWGTDTQYF.

This clone has just one count. This rearrangement joins TRBV27 to TRBJ1-2; TRBD1 matches 10 bases. Per the germline V gene, CDR1 is MNHEY and CDR2 is SMNVEV (reference sequence). The CDR3 extends over 17 amino acids. The ends lost 1 base at V and 7 bases at J; junction bases unmatched: 12. The CDR3 DNA sequence: TGTGCCAGCAGTTTATACTTCCGGGACAGGGGTATTTCTGGCTACACCTTC. This gives the protein CASSLYFRDRGISGYTF.

The rearrangement uses TRBV30 and TRBJ1-1, with no clear D. The CDR3 contains 11 residues. Trimming took 5 bases from V and 5 from J, leaving 9 bases between them. Germline V gene data show CDR1 as GTSNPN and CDR2 as SVGIG (reference sequence). The CDR3 is CAWGRETEAFF. The DNA for the CDR3 is TGTGCCTGGGGGAGGGAGACTGAAGCTTTCTTT.

This chain uses TRBV5-6 with TRBJ1-1; no definite D call. CDR1 is SGHDT and CDR2 is YYEEEE in the germline V gene. The CDR3 has 14 residues. Trimming took off 1 base at V and 2 bases at J, with 9 bases between the two ends. The CDR3 sequence: CASSLMGVNTEAFF. Here the CDR3 DNA reads TGTGCCAGCAGCTTGATGGGAGTTAACACTGAAGCTTTCTTT.

This chain links TRBV6-6 with TRBJ1-1; a weak D match, TRBD1 (5 bases). The CDR3 totals 15 residues. The germline V gene has CDR1 MNHNY and CDR2 SVGAGI (reference sequence). Trimming removed 7 bases at V and 1 base at J, with 16 bases between. In DNA form, the CDR3 reads TGTGCCAGCATACTACTCGGGACGGAGAACACTGAAGCTTTCTTT. This codes for CASILLGTENTEAFF.

This clone was observed once. J is TRBJ1-3 and V is TRBV4-1; 8 bases are shared with TRBD1. Looked up from germline, CDR1 is MGHRA and CDR2 is YSYEKL. With V trimmed by 4 bases and J by 0 bases, 11 bases remained unmatched. The CDR3 consists of 18 residues. DNA for the CDR3: TGCGCCAGCAGCCGGAGTTCGACAGGGGTCGACTCTGGAAACACCATATATTTT. This translates into CASSRSSTGVDSGNTIYF.

The rearrangement links TRBV25-1 to TRBJ1-3, with 8 bases matching TRBD1. CDR1 and CDR2 from the germline V gene are MGHDK and SYGVNS. The CDR3 covers 15 residues. The V and J ends lost 5 bases and 4 bases, in that order; junction bases with no gene match: 7. The CDR3 DNA follows: TGTGCCAGCAGTCAGGGGGCTCCGGGAGGAAACACCATATATTTT. Amino acids: CASSQGAPGGNTIYF.

This clone appeared a few times. Other DNA sequences in this specimen translate into the identical CDR3. The chain carries TRBV19 and TRBJ1-1; no reliable D call. The CDR3 loop spans 11 amino acids. V was cut by 4 bases and J by 1 base, with 1 base left in between. CDR1 LNHDA and CDR2 SQIVND come from the germline V gene (reference sequence). The CDR3 here is CASSRNTEAFF. CDR3 DNA sequence: TGTGCCAGTAGTAGGAACACTGAAGCTTTCTTT.

The chain links TRBV5-6 to TRBJ1-1; no firm D call. V was shortened by 1 base and J by 0 bases, with 4 bases between the two germline ends. CDR1 is SGHDT and CDR2 is YYEEEE in the germline V gene. This CDR3 is 13 amino acids long. The CDR3 sequence: CASSLQLNTEAFF. CDR3 nucleotides: TGTGCCAGCAGCTTGCAGCTGAACACTGAAGCTTTCTTT.

The J gene is TRBJ1-1, the V gene TRBV2; no clear D. CDR1 is SNHLY, CDR2 FYNNEI, per germline. V lost 3 bases to trimming and J lost 4 bases, with 9 bases between them. The CDR3 totals 13 residues. CDR3 amino acids: CASSEGRITEAFF. CDR3 sequence (DNA): TGTGCCAGCAGTGAGGGCAGAATCACTGAAGCTTTCTTT.

This clone has only one observation. V and J are TRBV6-5 and TRBJ1-1; no clear D gene. V gave up 2 bases and J gave up 5 bases, with 9 bases separating them. Germline assignment: CDR1 MNHEY and CDR2 SVGAGI. The CDR3 consists of 13 residues. The CDR3 DNA reads as TGTGCCAGCAGTTACGGGCAGATGACTGAAGCTTTCTTT. Amino acid sequence: CASSYGQMTEAFF.

This sequence joins TRBV5-1 and TRBJ1-2, with D unresolved. Germline CDR1 is SGHRS and CDR2 is YFSETQ. The ends were cut back, 0 bases at V and 6 bases at J, with 3 bases in the middle. The CDR3 loop spans 11 amino acids. This chain's CDR3 is CASSLEDGYTF. DNA for the CDR3: TGCGCCAGCAGCTTGGAGGATGGCTACACCTTC. The full variable domain, completed using reference TRBV5-1 and TRBJ1-2, is KAGVTQTPRYLIKTRGQQVTLSCSPISGHRSVSWYQQTPGQGLQFLFEYFSETQRNKGNFPGRFSGRQFSNSRSEMNVSTLELGDSALYLCASSLEDGYTFGSGTRLTVV.

This clone was seen a handful of times. The rearrangement joins TRBV7-9 to TRBJ2-7; possible D gene TRBD1, 6 bases. Trimming cost V 6 bases and J 0 bases, with 12 bases left between them. Germline loops: CDR1 SEHNR, CDR2 FQNEAQ (reference sequence). This CDR3 contains 14 residues. Here the CDR3 reads CASRKGEASYEQYF. CDR3 DNA sequence: TGTGCCAGCAGAAAGGGGGAAGCCTCCTACGAGCAGTACTTC. Filled out from reference TRBV7-9 and TRBJ2-7, the complete variable domain reads DTGVSQNPRHKITKRGQNVTFRCDPISEHNRLYWYRQTLGQGPEFLTYFQNEAQLEKSRLLSDRFSAERPKGSFSTLEIQRTEQGDSAMYLCASRKGEASYEQYFGPGTRLTVT.

As DNA, the CDR3 is TGCGCCAGCAGCCCCCGGACAGGGGGCACAGATACGCAGTATTTT. Amino acids: CASSPRTGGTDTQYF. The chain joins TRBV5-1 to TRBJ2-3, with 9 bases identical to TRBD1. CDR1 SGHRS and CDR2 YFSETQ come from the germline V gene. CDR3 size: 15 residues. The V segment lost 4 bases and the J segment 1 base; nucleotides outside the gene matches: 4.